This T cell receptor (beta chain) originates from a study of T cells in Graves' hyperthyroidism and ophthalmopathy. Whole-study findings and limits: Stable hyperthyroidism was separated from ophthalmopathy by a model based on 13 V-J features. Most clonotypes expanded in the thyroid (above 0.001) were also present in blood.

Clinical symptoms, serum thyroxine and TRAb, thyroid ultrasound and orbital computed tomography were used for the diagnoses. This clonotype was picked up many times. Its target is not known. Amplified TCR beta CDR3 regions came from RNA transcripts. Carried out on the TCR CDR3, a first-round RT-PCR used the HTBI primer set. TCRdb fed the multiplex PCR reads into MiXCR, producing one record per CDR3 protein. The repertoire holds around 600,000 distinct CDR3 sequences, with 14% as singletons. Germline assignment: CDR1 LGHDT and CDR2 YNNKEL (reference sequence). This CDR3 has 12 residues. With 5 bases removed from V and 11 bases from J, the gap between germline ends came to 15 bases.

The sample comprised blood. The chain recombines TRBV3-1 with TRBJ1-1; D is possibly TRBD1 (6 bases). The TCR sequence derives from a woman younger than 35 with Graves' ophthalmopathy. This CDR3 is CASSFLQGDAFF. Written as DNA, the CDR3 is TGTGCCAGCAGCTTCTTACAGGGTGACGCTTTCTTT.